Listed here is a single T cell receptor (beta chain). This clone has just a few counts. The antigen this receptor binds is unknown. Nothing much larger sits one base from this clone, and base qualities are not available. The data were obtained in a study of cytomegalovirus exposure and HLA in healthy donors (dated 2017 in TCRdb). Some background on the complete study: In an earlier analysis of under 750 of the donors, roughly 300 Gb of sequence data and 100 million or so unique TCR beta sequences from about 179 million T cells were reported. Besides the first cohort of hundreds of subjects, a separate validation cohort made up of 95 to 150 different subjects was used. A later analysis re-analyzed previously published TCR beta repertoires from 666 donors and added high-resolution HLA genotyping to study TCR occurrence patterns. Donor age, sex, ethnicity and CMV serostatus were compiled alongside the repertoire data. The study combined high-throughput TCR immunosequencing, statistical association of individual TCRs with disease status, and machine learning to predict cytomegalovirus infection status. The later analysis used no new phenotypic data to find candidate immune exposures, relying instead on TCR beta sequences and their occurrence across donors. Typing coverage varied by locus: roughly 629-630 donors for A, B, C, DRB1 and DQB1; roughly 510 for DQA1; 606 for DPA1; 450 to 480 for DPB1. About 280 gigabases of sequencing data and approximately 85 million unique TCR sequences were included in an early release covering 500 to 750 HLA-typed donors. The study profiled the T cell repertoires of fewer than 850 subjects by immunosequencing and related them to cytomegalovirus serostatus. The study was designed to test whether signatures of past pathogen exposure could be identified by cataloging public T cell receptors. A handful of DR-DQ haplotypes were handled as single units for association and clustering because linkage in the cohort was strong. Both class I and class II loci were covered by HLA typing, at four-digit resolution. An earlier analysis of 450 to 750 of the donors used high-throughput TCR beta sequencing to judge whether each TCR beta V gene segment behaved as functional or pseudogenic. In a later genetic analysis, genome-wide SNP genotypes for about 55% of the roughly 700 donors were used, and that subset was treated as a discovery cohort. On average, 235,054 unique TCR beta nucleotide sequences were sequenced per donor among about 400 genotyped donors of the cohort, with 15% to 20% of those sequences being non-productive. Of the roughly 400 genotyped donors, 65% to 90% fell in the genetic ancestry cluster associated with self-reported Caucasian donors. All discovery cohort repertoires had been generated using a single sequencing platform. Points the paper makes about the study in general: The sequencing pipeline was judged likely to have produced a cluster of highly shared sequence variants as a technical artifact. The authors suggested that the approach could potentially be generalized to other disease states and immunological phenotypes. This cohort had only TCR beta chains sequenced, and the lack of alpha or paired-chain data limited which features could be detected. A later genetic analysis reported fewer N-insertions in productive TCRs among donors in an Asian-associated ancestry cluster than the roughly 670-donor mean. A further reported finding was that TCR beta sequences accurately predicted the HLA-A and HLA-B alleles for most subjects in the first cohort. Specific HLA alleles were associated with some 15,000 TCR beta sequences at a false discovery rate of 0.05 in a later analysis. According to a later analysis, TCR association rates differed among HLA loci, with DRB1 alleles showing the most associated TCRs and HLA-C alleles showing the fewest. In both the original and validation cohorts, the classifier was reported to diagnose cytomegalovirus status with high specificity and sensitivity. In an earlier analysis of roughly 500 of the donors, most TCR beta V segments appeared in productive rearrangements about 87% or about 30% of the time, broadly matching IMGT annotations. A later analysis found that HLA-associated TCR beta chains were more clonally expanded and had lower generation probabilities than equally common non-associated chains. Because HLA typing was unavailable for some donors at each locus, only the typed subset was used in association tests. An association between a missense DCLRE1C variant and V-gene and J-gene trimming of TCR beta chains was found in a later genetic analysis and replicated in an independent cohort. Roughly uniform sequencing depth across donors was assumed in presence/absence analyses, although this assumption may not hold. A few of the identified cytomegalovirus-associated TCR beta chains were confirmed in vitro to be specific for cytomegalovirus antigens. Because counts were too low, 15 to 20 rarely observed V segments, including chromosome 9 orphons, were excluded from the earlier analysis of under 650 of the donors. Some IMGT-functional V segments, including TRBV6-2 and TRBV6-3, could not be distinguished by the 87-base-pair reads and were therefore excluded. Linkage disequilibrium might explain the correlated functional status among segregating V segments, but an unknown experimental factor could not be excluded. When HLA alleles, especially DR and DQ, strongly co-occurred, attributing TCR associations to individual alleles was difficult. Several of the top co-occurrence clusters appeared to be linked to parvovirus B19, influenza, CMV and Epstein-Barr virus, according to a later analysis. Immune exposure information for the cohort was limited to CMV serostatus. The study gave a list of 150 to 200 TCR beta chains associated with cytomegalovirus. Most TCR sequences were seen in very few donors, while some public TCRs were found in many individuals. Most CMV-associated TCR beta chains appeared to be HLA-restricted in a later analysis, and the HLA associations seemed to be driven largely by CMV exposure.

The library relied on the immunoSEQ multiplex PCR assay. For the multiplex PCR, a mixture combining 60 forward primers for TCR Vbeta segments and 13 reverse primers for TCR Jbeta segments was used. A multiplex PCR assay on genomic DNA amplified the CDR3 region of rearranged TCR beta genes. Amplified TCR beta libraries were sequenced as 87-base-pair reads on the Illumina HiSeq System. The authors' pipeline ran thus. Across the 640 or so repertoires, a later analysis counted tens of millions of unique TCR beta chains, roughly 11 million of which were shared by at least two donors. A nearest-neighbor algorithm error-corrected the raw reads and collapsed the reads into unique sequences, merging closely related sequences to remove PCR and sequencing errors. V, D and J gene segments were assigned by aligning CDR3 sequences to IMGT reference sequences. Each retained sequence needed at least a six-nucleotide match to both a V gene segment and a J gene segment. Rearrangements were called productive when the CDR3 lacked stop codons and stayed in frame with V and J; all others were non-productive. Following IMGT convention, CDR3 was defined as the stretch from the second conserved V-encoded cysteine to the conserved J-encoded phenylalanine. The earlier analysis of about 560 of the donors excluded any sequence lacking an unambiguous match to a single V gene segment. An earlier analysis of a few hundred of the donors called V segments functional above 56.7% productive rearrangements and segregating when the between-donor standard deviation exceeded 5%. A statistical classification framework was built to diagnose cytomegalovirus status from the catalog of TCR beta chain sequences. In a later analysis, TCR nucleotide sequences were compared against IMGT/GENE-DB human TR gene sequences so that V and J genes could be assigned. The TCRdist pipeline was used in a later analysis to assign CDR3 sequences and most-parsimonious VDJ recombination scenarios. In a later analysis, every TCR beta chain was defined by the combination of its CDR3 amino acid sequence and its V-gene family, and reads without a unique V-gene family were dropped. A later analysis removed 592 highly shared, low-generation-probability nucleotide sequences to deal with suspected cross-contamination and a sequencing artifact. In a later analysis, a clonal expansion index for each public chain was calculated from normalized within-repertoire ranks of inferred template counts. In a later analysis, generation probabilities were computed with a VDJ recombination model fitted to out-of-frame rearrangements, and the resulting probabilities were checked against IGoR. A later analysis scored TCR-TCR, TCR-HLA and TCR-CMV co-occurrence with hypergeometric tests, applying a repertoire-size bias correction to TCR pairs. To estimate false discovery rates, a later analysis permuted the HLA or CMV assignments 20 times. In a later analysis, co-occurring TCRs were grouped with DBSCAN, and TCRdist sequence similarity was added when clustering was performed within HLA-allele-positive subsets. Co-occurrence clustering excluded repertoires with fewer than 30,000 or more than 120,000 public chains, plus five with anomalous nucleotide sharing. In TCRdb, the immuneACCESS table is reduced to in-frame sequences with V and J assigned. These tables do not hold every clone; where another copy was compared, an unresolved V gene accounts for under half, and the others remain unexplained. V, J and clone size are taken as reported in that table, and D and trimming were inferred from the DNA itself. The table for this sample lists 100,000 or so clones; approximately 70% of them were counted only once. About 3.5% of the sample belongs to the ten largest clones.

The cohort was made up of 666 healthy bone marrow donors. At the time of sampling, all cohort members were nominally healthy, though unrecorded immune exposures were likely present. The donor was CMV seronegative and was included in the group of a few hundred seronegative cohort members. A peripheral blood sample was collected from each donor, and TCR beta sequencing was performed on peripheral blood mononuclear cells. The Qiagen DNeasy Blood Extraction Kit was used to extract genomic DNA from the blood cell samples. From the cysteine through the phenylalanine, the CDR3 covers 16 amino acids. The sequence is cut down to CDR3 DNA, 48 bases in frame from base 1. CDR1 and CDR2 (MNHNS, SASEGT) derive from the germline V gene. Germline trimming amounts to 4 bases on V and 7 bases on J, with 12 as the count of junction bases outside the gene matches.

Sequences were obtained from PBMCs. This TCR came from a young man in good health and CMV-seronegative. Recombination connected TRBV6-1 to TRBJ2-1; the central 8 bases match TRBD2. The CDR3 corresponds to CASSVISASGQNEQFF. In nucleotides, the sequence is TGTGCCAGCAGTGTTATTTCGGCTAGCGGGCAAAATGAGCAGTTCTTC.